This TCR beta chain stems from a study of cytomegalovirus exposure and HLA in healthy donors. General study points: The study listed 150 to 200 cytomegalovirus-associated TCR beta chains. For cytomegalovirus status, the classifier reportedly gave diagnoses with high specificity and sensitivity. 87-base-pair reads could not separate some V segments, including TRBV6-2 and TRBV6-3.

Germline V CDR1 and CDR2: SGHDT, YYEEEE. The CDR3 consists of 16 residues. V dropped 3 bases and J dropped 6; count of bases not matched to a gene: 5. Comments on this clone: Its antigen is as yet unknown.

Primers: 60 Vbeta forward and 13 Jbeta reverse. TCRdb's table, derived via immunoSEQ multiplex PCR, lists solely in-frame clones and lacks some. The sample lists 100,000 to 150,000 clones, 55% to 75% seen once, with about 2.6% in the top ten. Donors were ostensibly healthy at sampling, although undocumented immune exposures were probable. The sequence came from a human donor in good health. This chain connects TRBV5-6 to TRBJ1-6, with 11 bases identical to TRBD1. Sequencing was carried out using PBMCs. The CDR3 sequence is CASSSDRGRGNSPLHF. CDR3 DNA: TGTGCCAGCAGCTCGGACAGGGGGCGGGGTAATTCACCCCTCCACTTT.